This is a list of T cell receptor beta chains from one sample in a study of cytomegalovirus exposure and HLA in healthy donors. This table comes from immunoSEQ multiplex PCR, and its TCRdb copy is limited to in-frame clones, with some not included. The sample carries about 190,000 clones, approximately 80% recorded once. Material: PBMCs. Receptor source: a woman between 18 and 29 years old in good health and CMV-seropositive. Each CDR3 is given with its conserved first and last residue. The D gene is left open where the match is weak. Part of the rows lack a size; the others show once, few, many or a class for expanded clones.

d_call,clone_size,v_call,j_call,cdr3_aa,cdr3_nt
TRBD1,.,TRBV7-2,TRBJ1-2,CASSPGQGYGYTF,TGTGCCAGCAGCCCAGGACAGGGGTATGGCTACACCTTC
TRBD1,.,TRBV6-5,TRBJ1-1,CASRPDRGEGTEAFF,TGTGCCAGCAGACCTGACAGGGGAGAAGGCACTGAAGCTTTCTTT
.,.,TRBV15,TRBJ1-2,CATSSIRTAYGYTF,TGTGCCACCAGCAGTATCCGGACAGCTTATGGCTACACCTTC
.,.,TRBV19,TRBJ1-5,CASSTARVVGNQPQHF,TGTGCCAGTAGCACCGCGCGGGTAGTTGGCAATCAGCCCCAGCATTTT
TRBD2,few,TRBV5-1,TRBJ2-6,CASSLEPGGSGANGLTF,TGCGCCAGCAGCTTGGAACCGGGAGGCTCTGGGGCCAACGGCCTGACTTTC
.,.,TRBV2,TRBJ2-5,CASSFSPQETQYF,TGTGCCAGCAGTTTTTCCCCGCAAGAGACCCAGTACTTC
TRBD1,.,TRBV6-1,TRBJ2-7,CASKGGQGRYEQYF,TGTGCCAGCAAGGGGGGACAGGGGAGGTACGAGCAGTACTTC
.,once,TRBV7-9,TRBJ1-1,CASSLARGTEAFF,TGTGCCAGCAGCTTGGCGCGGGGGACTGAAGCTTTCTTT
TRBD2,once,TRBV12-5,TRBJ2-3,CASGLPAGDTQYF,TGTGCTAGTGGTTTGCCAGCGGGGGATACGCAGTATTTT
TRBD2,.,TRBV6-4,TRBJ2-5,CASIVVPSGGIETQYF,TGTGCCAGCATTGTTGTTCCCAGCGGGGGGATCGAGACCCAGTACTTC